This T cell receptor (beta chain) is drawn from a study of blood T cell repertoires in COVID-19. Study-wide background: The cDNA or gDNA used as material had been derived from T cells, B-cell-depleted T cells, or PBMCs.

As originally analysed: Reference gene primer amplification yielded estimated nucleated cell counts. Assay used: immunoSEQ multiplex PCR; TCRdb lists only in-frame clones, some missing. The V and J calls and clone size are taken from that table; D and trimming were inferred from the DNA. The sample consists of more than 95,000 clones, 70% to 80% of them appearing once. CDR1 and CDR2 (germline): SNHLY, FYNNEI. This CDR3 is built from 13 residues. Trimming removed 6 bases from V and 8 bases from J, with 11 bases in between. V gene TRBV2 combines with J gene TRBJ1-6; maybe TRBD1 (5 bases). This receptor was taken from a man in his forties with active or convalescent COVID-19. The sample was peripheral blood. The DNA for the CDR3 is TGTGCCAGCAGGGACATTCGGGATTCACCCCTCCACTTT. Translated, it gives CASRDIRDSPLHF.